The clone carrying this T cell receptor (beta chain) was detected only a few times. The CDR3 sequence is 14 residues long. With V trimmed by 2 bases and J by 7 bases, 6 bases remained unmatched. Germline V gene sequence: CDR1 MNHEY, CDR2 SMNVEV (reference sequence). These data originate in a study of blood T cell repertoires in COVID-19. Study as a whole: The origin of the acute and convalescent COVID-19 samples was the United States, Italy and Spain. The analysed material was cDNA or gDNA that came from T cells, B-cell-depleted T cells, or PBMCs.

Per the authors' pipeline: From reference gene primer amplification, estimates of nucleated cell counts were derived. Produced via immunoSEQ multiplex PCR; TCRdb's table is partial and in-frame only. The V and J calls and the clone size are those of that table, but D and trimming were determined from the DNA. Altogether approximately 93,000 clones are present, around 72% being singletons, with the ten largest covering 13% to 15%. V gene TRBV27 combines with J gene TRBJ1-2; 8 bases match TRBD1. This TCR was recovered from an elderly woman with acute or convalescent COVID-19. The specimen sequenced was peripheral blood. The CDR3 sequence is CASSLGQGAVGYTF. CDR3 nucleotide sequence: TGTGCCAGCAGTTTAGGGCAGGGGGCGGTTGGCTACACCTTC.